These 11 T cell receptor beta chains share one sample of origin, sequenced in a study of cytomegalovirus exposure and HLA in healthy donors (dated by TCRdb to the late 2010s). Library construction relied on the immunoSEQ multiplex PCR assay. A mixture of 60 forward primers for TCR Vbeta segments and 13 reverse primers for TCR Jbeta segments was used in the multiplex PCR. TCRdb took this table from immuneACCESS and kept in-frame rearrangements with V and J called. Such tables lack part of the clones; where checked against another copy, unresolved V genes explain under half of the gap, and the rest is unexplained. For this sample there are fewer than 200,000 clones; less than 85% appear just once. About 1.6% of the sample comes from the top ten. Sequencing was performed on PBMCs. The receptor source for this set is a male donor in good health and CMV-seronegative.

This chain connects TRBV28 to TRBJ1-5; 7 nucleotides align to TRBD1. There are 19 residues in the CDR3. Germline lookup yields CDR1 MDHEN and CDR2 SYDVKM. The V gene end was trimmed by 4 bases and the J gene end by 1 base; junction bases not matched to a gene: 16. Written as DNA, the CDR3 is TGTGCCAGCAGTTCACCCTCCATAGGGGGCGTTTCGAGCAATCAGCCCCAGCATTTT. Its translation is CASSSPSIGGVSSNQPQHF.

CDR3 loop: CASSFRNTEAFF. The CDR3 DNA reads as TGTGCCAGCAGCTTCCGGAACACTGAAGCTTTCTTT. This chain connects TRBV11-3 to TRBJ1-1; D is ambiguous. The CDR3 consists of 12 residues. Germline V gene lookup returns CDR1 SGHNT and CDR2 YENEEA. V was shortened by 3 bases and J by 1 base, with 3 bases between the two germline ends.

This clone was seen only once. The genes are TRBV7-9 and TRBJ2-2; D may be TRBD1 (6 bases). Germline CDR1 SEHNR, CDR2 FQNEAQ (reference sequence). The V and J ends lost 5 bases and 3 bases respectively, with 10 bases between them. The CDR3 totals 14 residues. CDR3 nucleotides: TGTGCCAGCAGCCGGGACACATACACCGGGGAGCTGTTTTTT. Protein product: CASSRDTYTGELFF.

The chain couples TRBV9 to TRBJ1-3; no reliable D call. The V and J ends lost 4 bases and 0 bases respectively, with 11 bases between them. The CDR3 is made up of 15 amino acids. Germline CDR1 and CDR2: SGDLS and YYNGEE. The CDR3 nucleotides read TGTGCCAGCAGCCCCGGTGTTGGCTCTGGAAACACCATATATTTT. It specifies CASSPGVGSGNTIYF.

This sequence joins TRBV2 and TRBJ1-1, with TRBD1 identical over 7 bases. The CDR3 is 16 amino acids. After removal of 6 bases from V and 7 bases from J, the junction contained 17 bases not matched to a gene. CDR1 and CDR2 (germline): SNHLY, FYNNEI. Here the CDR3 DNA reads TGTGCCAGCAGAGTTTTAGGTGCAGGGGGATTTGTTGAAGCTTTCTTT. Translating it yields CASRVLGAGGFVEAFF.

The chain recombines TRBV6-4 with TRBJ2-5; 14 nucleotides align to TRBD2. V shed 5 bases and J 5 bases; nucleotides not matched to a gene: 4. Germline V gene sequence: CDR1 MRHNA, CDR2 SNTAGT. The CDR3 runs 15 residues. CDR3 bases: TGTGCCAGCAGTCCCGGGACTAGCGGGAGTGAGACCCAGTACTTC. It encodes CASSPGTSGSETQYF.

This clone was counted only a few times. The chain links TRBV29-1 to TRBJ1-5, with TRBD1 matching 7 bases. The J segment lost 3 bases and the V segment lost 3 bases, leaving 14 bases of the junction unmatched. CDR3 length: 17 residues. Germline loops: CDR1 SQVTM, CDR2 ANQGSEA. As DNA, the CDR3 is TGCAGCGTTGACACAGGGGTGGGGATGATTGTCAATCAGCCCCAGCATTTT. Protein sequence: CSVDTGVGMIVNQPQHF.

The CDR3 loop is CASSLRASGSNEQFF. In DNA form, the CDR3 reads TGCGCCAGCAGCTTGAGGGCTAGCGGGAGCAATGAGCAGTTCTTC. The chain has TRBV5-1 and TRBJ2-1; 10 bases map to TRBD2. The V segment lost 1 base and the J segment 6 bases; nucleotides outside the gene matches: 4. Germline CDR1 and CDR2: SGHRS and YFSETQ. The CDR3 sequence is 15 residues long.

The chain uses TRBV19 and TRBJ1-2; possible D gene TRBD1, 6 bases. Germline-derived CDR1 and CDR2 are LNHDA and SQIVND (reference sequence). CDR3 length equals 16 residues. V gave up 5 bases and J gave up 6 bases, with 22 bases separating them. The DNA of the CDR3 is TGTGCCAGTAGTCTTTCTGTACAGGGTATTGCGAATGGCTACACCTTC. This codes for CASSLSVQGIANGYTF.

CDR3 sequence: CASSAVTGGNTDTQYF. CDR3 nucleotide sequence: TGTGCCAGCAGCGCGGTAACGGGAGGCAACACAGATACGCAGTATTTT. V and J are TRBV9 and TRBJ2-3, with 7 bases that match TRBD2. Germline CDR1 and CDR2: SGDLS and YYNGEE. Trimming removed 3 bases from V and 2 bases from J; junction bases left unmatched: 9. The CDR3 totals 16 residues.

This chain connects TRBV5-1 to TRBJ1-3, with no clear D. CDR1 and CDR2 (germline): SGHRS, YFSETQ. The CDR3 is 14 amino acids. The V and J ends lost 6 bases and 2 bases respectively, with 12 bases between them. The CDR3 coding sequence is TGCGCCAGCACCCGGGATGGAGCTGGAAACACCATATATTTT. Its protein product is CASTRDGAGNTIYF. Variable domain in full (rest from reference TRBV5-1 and TRBJ1-3): KAGVTQTPRYLIKTRGQQVTLSCSPISGHRSVSWYQQTPGQGLQFLFEYFSETQRNKGNFPGRFSGRQFSNSRSEMNVSTLELGDSALYLCASTRDGAGNTIYFGEGSWLTVV.